These 30 T cell receptor beta chains share one sample of origin, sequenced in a study of identical twins. From the 5' RACE reads, TCRdb called clonotypes with MiXCR, one entry per CDR3 protein. Of approximately 490,000 distinct CDR3 sequences listed, under 25% are singletons. The sample was also reused in another study, on yellow fever vaccine responses in identical twins.

Sequenced input: CD4+ T cells sorted from blood. The receptors originated from a woman aged 18 to 35 in good health.

This rearrangement joins TRBV3-1 to TRBJ2-7; D gene unclear. CDR3 length: 14 residues. V lost 0 bases and J lost 3, with 9 bases in between. Germline lookup yields CDR1 LGHDT and CDR2 YNNKEL (reference sequence). In nucleotides, the CDR3 is TGTGCCAGCAGCCAAGATATGGTGAGCTACGAGCAGTACTTC. Translated, it gives CASSQDMVSYEQYF.

This clonotype was counted a few times. V usage is TRBV6-1 and J usage is TRBJ2-1; tentatively, D is TRBD1 or TRBD2 (6 bases each). CDR1 MNHNS and CDR2 SASEGT come from the germline V gene. The CDR3 sequence is 16 residues long. Between the trimmed V and J ends, which lost 6 bases and 2 bases, there was a span of 17 bases. Here the CDR3 reads CASSDPGATTYNEQFF. In DNA form, the CDR3 reads TGTGCCAGCAGCGACCCGGGGGCAACCACCTACAATGAGCAGTTCTTC.

This clonotype was observed a few times. The chain carries TRBV20-1 and TRBJ2-1; D not certain. Germline CDR1 is DFQATT and CDR2 is SNEGSKA (reference sequence). CDR3 length: 11 amino acids. CDR3 sequence: CGPWGYNEQFF. In DNA, the CDR3 is TGCGGGCCCTGGGGCTACAATGAGCAGTTCTTC.

This clonotype was seen a few times. This chain joins TRBV24-1 and TRBJ2-1; possibly TRBD2 for D (7 bases). Trimming shortened V by 0 bases and J by 10 bases, and 24 bases separated the two germline ends. Germline CDR1 KGHDR, CDR2 SFDVKD. The CDR3 totals 18 residues. CDR3 sequence reads: CATSDLRGAGGSNGEQFF. CDR3 in DNA: TGTGCCACCAGTGATTTGAGGGGGGCCGGCGGGAGTAACGGGGAGCAGTTCTTC.

V and J are TRBV12-3 or TRBV12-4 and TRBJ2-1, with D possibly TRBD2 on 5 matching bases. V lost 2 bases, J lost 6 bases, and 14 bases lay in between. The length of the CDR3 is 15 residues. CDR3 protein: CASSLRRGSGNEQFF. Written as DNA, the CDR3 is TGTGCCAGCAGTTTACGTCGAGGGAGTGGCAATGAGCAGTTCTTC.

The rearrangement uses TRBV9 and TRBJ2-7; no reliable D call. With 4 bases removed from V and 0 bases from J, the gap between germline ends came to 11 bases. The CDR3 spans 14 residues. CDR1 is SGDLS and CDR2 is YYNGEE in the germline V gene. CDR3 region: CASSPRLGSYEQYF. The CDR3 bases are TGTGCCAGCAGCCCCCGACTGGGCTCCTACGAGCAGTACTTC. The full variable domain, with the rest looked up from reference TRBV9 and TRBJ2-7, is DSGVTQTPKHLITATGQRVTLRCSPRSGDLSVYWYQQSLDQGLQFLIQYYNGEERAKGNILERFSAQQFPDLHSELNLSSLELGDSALYFCASSPRLGSYEQYFGPGTRLTVT.

Only a few counts were recorded for this clonotype. V gene TRBV11-2 combines with J gene TRBJ2-1; 8 nucleotides align to TRBD2. This CDR3 has 15 amino acids. V trimming: 5 bases; J trimming: 4 bases; junction bases outside the gene matches: 7. CDR1 and CDR2 (germline): SGHAT, FQNNGV. CDR3 nucleotide sequence: TGTGCCAGCAGCCCCCGGGAGGGCTATTACAATGAGCAGTTCTTC. Translated, it gives CASSPREGYYNEQFF.

This clonotype was counted a few times. The chain has TRBV5-1 and TRBJ2-1, with no clear D. Per the germline V gene, CDR1 is SGHRS and CDR2 is YFSETQ. V lost 1 base and J lost 1, with 15 bases in between. The CDR3 extends over 17 amino acids. In DNA, the CDR3 is TGCGCCAGCAGCTTGTTCCCTCCCATGGGGTCCTACAATGAGCAGTTCTTC. Translated: CASSLFPPMGSYNEQFF.

The rearrangement joins TRBV5-1 to TRBJ2-7; 8 positions match TRBD1. The ends lost 4 bases at V and 2 bases at J; junction bases unmatched: 8. Germline V gene data show CDR1 as SGHRS and CDR2 as YFSETQ. CDR3 length: 15 residues. The CDR3 coding sequence is TGCGCCAGCAGCCCCGCCGGGACAGGCACCTACGAGCAGTACTTC. Its translation is CASSPAGTGTYEQYF.

This clonotype was recorded a few times. V gene TRBV2 combines with J gene TRBJ2-5, with a tentative D call TRBD2 (6 bases). V lost 6 bases to trimming and J lost 1 base, with 12 bases between them. The CDR3 is 14 amino acids. The germline gives CDR1 SNHLY, CDR2 FYNNEI. The chain's CDR3 is CASRRDVLQETQYF. DNA for the CDR3: TGTGCCAGCAGGCGGGACGTACTCCAAGAGACCCAGTACTTC.

The V call is TRBV6-1, the J call TRBJ1-2; 7 bases are shared with TRBD1. The J segment lost 4 bases and the V segment lost 6 bases, leaving 8 bases of the junction unmatched. From germline, CDR1 is MNHNS and CDR2 SASEGT. The CDR3 totals 14 residues. As DNA, the CDR3 is TGTGCCAGCAGACCACAGGGGCAGGGCTATGGCTACACCTTC. It translates to CASRPQGQGYGYTF.

The chain has TRBV7-9 and TRBJ2-1, with 9 positions matching TRBD2. The germline V gene has CDR1 SEHNR and CDR2 FQNEAQ (reference sequence). The CDR3 is 14 amino acids. Trimming took 3 bases from V and 6 from J; bases not matched to a gene: 3. CDR3 in DNA: TGTGCCAGCAGCTTTGAGCGGGGGGTCAATGAGCAGTTCTTC. Translation gives CASSFERGVNEQFF. Looking up the rest from reference TRBV7-9 and TRBJ2-1 gives the full variable domain: DTGVSQNPRHKITKRGQNVTFRCDPISEHNRLYWYRQTLGQGPEFLTYFQNEAQLEKSRLLSDRFSAERPKGSFSTLEIQRTEQGDSAMYLCASSFERGVNEQFFGPGTRLTVL.

This clonotype appeared a few times. V gene TRBV18 combines with J gene TRBJ1-2; 8 nucleotides line up with TRBD1. Germline V gene sequence: CDR1 KGHSH, CDR2 LQKENI. V lost 5 bases to trimming and J lost 5 bases; unmatched junction nucleotides: 7. The CDR3 contains 14 residues. Here the CDR3 DNA reads TGTGCCAGCTCATCCCGGGACAGGAGTTATGGCTACACCTTC. The encoded protein is CASSSRDRSYGYTF.

Ten or more counts support this clonotype. The chain combines TRBV5-1 with TRBJ2-3; TRBD2 agrees at 7 bases. The length of the CDR3 is 15 residues. V lost 0 bases to trimming and J lost 0 bases; unmatched junction nucleotides: 1. The germline V gene encodes CDR1 SGHRS and CDR2 YFSETQ. This CDR3 reads CASSLDSGSTDTQYF. The CDR3 nucleotides are TGCGCCAGCAGCTTGGATAGCGGGAGCACAGATACGCAGTATTTT.

The CDR3 protein is CASSQDFFSGGLAGRTDTQYF. CDR3 nucleotide sequence: TGCGCCAGCAGCCAAGATTTTTTCAGTGGGGGACTAGCGGGACGCACAGATACGCAGTATTTT. V gene TRBV4-1 combines with J gene TRBJ2-3, with 13 bases matching TRBD2. With V trimmed by 0 bases and J by 1 base, 13 bases remained unmatched. CDR3 length: 21 residues. Germline lookup yields CDR1 MGHRA and CDR2 YSYEKL.

The gene calls are TRBV7-7 and TRBJ2-2; perhaps TRBD2 as D (6 bases). V was shortened by 5 bases and J by 5 bases, with 15 bases between the two germline ends. From germline, CDR1 is SSHAT and CDR2 FNYEAQ (reference sequence). This CDR3 spans 15 amino acids. This chain's CDR3 is CASSETGSGTGELFF. The CDR3 nucleotides read TGTGCCAGCAGCGAGACGGGTAGCGGTACCGGGGAGCTGTTTTTT.

This sequence joins TRBV18 and TRBJ1-1; no reliable D call. The V and J ends lost 6 bases and 0 bases respectively, with 11 bases between them. Germline V lookup: CDR1 KGHSH, CDR2 LQKENI. This CDR3 spans 14 amino acids. The CDR3 spells CASSRNDMNTEAFF. DNA for the CDR3: TGTGCCAGCTCCAGAAATGACATGAACACTGAAGCTTTCTTT.

The V call is TRBV20-1, the J call TRBJ1-1; 7 nucleotides agree with TRBD1. Germline-derived CDR1 and CDR2 are DFQATT and SNEGSKA (reference sequence). CDR3 length: 13 residues. The V and J ends lost 6 bases and 2 bases, in that order; junction bases with no gene match: 6. Written as DNA, the CDR3 is TGCAGTGCGGACGGACAGGCTAACACTGAAGCTTTCTTT. Protein sequence: CSADGQANTEAFF.

Turning to this clonotype: At one end, the junction sequence differs from germline, possibly due to a read error. This rearrangement joins TRBV4-1 to TRBJ2-4, with TRBD1 as a possible D gene (6 bases). Germline loops: CDR1 MGHRA, CDR2 YSYEKL. CDR3 length equals 14 residues. CDR3: CASSRYGQRNIQHF. In DNA, the CDR3 is TGCGCCAGCAGCCGTTACGGACAGAGAAACATTCAGCACTTC.

This clonotype was detected a few times. CDR3 amino acids: CASSFTGSTNEKLFF. CDR3 DNA: TGTGCCAGCAGTTTCACAGGGTCAACTAATGAAAAACTGTTTTTT. The genes are TRBV27 and TRBJ1-4; perhaps TRBD1 as D (6 bases). V shed 3 bases and J shed 0 bases, with 8 bases lying between them. There are 15 residues in the CDR3. CDR1 and CDR2 from the germline V gene are MNHEY and SMNVEV (reference sequence).

The J gene is TRBJ2-1, the V gene TRBV5-1, with TRBD2 matching 13 bases. The CDR3 is 15 amino acids. The V gene end was trimmed by 5 bases and the J gene end by 9 bases; junction bases not matched to a gene: 8. Germline V CDR1 and CDR2: SGHRS, YFSETQ. The CDR3 spells CASSTGTSGIGEQFF. CDR3 DNA sequence: TGCGCCAGCAGTACTGGGACTAGCGGGATAGGTGAGCAGTTCTTC.

This sequence joins TRBV27 and TRBJ2-5; 10 bases agree with TRBD1. The CDR3 runs 14 residues. The germline gives CDR1 MNHEY, CDR2 SMNVEV (reference sequence). Trimming took 4 bases from V and 2 from J; bases not matched to a gene: 1. The CDR3 DNA sequence: TGTGCCAGCAGTTGGGACAGGGGACAAGAGACCCAGTACTTC. It codes for CASSWDRGQETQYF.

The chain joins TRBV20-1 to TRBJ2-1, with 9 bases matching TRBD2. Unmatched junction bases numbered 17, after V lost 6 bases and J lost 14 bases. The CDR3 consists of 14 residues. Germline assignment: CDR1 DFQATT and CDR2 SNEGSKA (reference sequence). CDR3 coding DNA: TGCAGTGCCGGCGGGGGGGCCGGTTTACCGCCCAAGTTCTTC. This codes for CSAGGGAGLPPKFF.

The J gene is TRBJ2-4, the V gene TRBV29-1; D not certain. The germline V gene encodes CDR1 SQVTM and CDR2 ANQGSEA. Trimming cost V 4 bases and J 0 bases, with 13 bases left between them. The CDR3 is 15 residues long. This CDR3 reads CSVVGNPIAKNIQYF. CDR3 coding DNA: TGCAGCGTTGTAGGGAACCCTATAGCCAAAAACATTCAGTACTTC.

This clonotype showed up just a few times. V and J are TRBV10-3 and TRBJ2-1; 10 bases match TRBD2. Unmatched junction bases numbered 3, after V lost 0 bases and J lost 7 bases. Per the germline V gene, CDR1 is ENHRY and CDR2 is SYGVKD. The CDR3 sequence is 15 residues long. CDR3 sequence (DNA): TGTGCCATCAGTGAGTCGGCTAGCGGGAGTAATGAGCAGTTCTTC. Its protein product is CAISESASGSNEQFF.

The CDR3 DNA reads TGCAGCGTCGAGGGTCGGGCCGCGATAGATACGCAGTATTTT. This encodes CSVEGRAAIDTQYF. The chain is built from TRBV29-1 and TRBJ2-3; D possibly corresponds to TRBD2 (5 bases). CDR3 length equals 14 residues. Per the germline V gene, CDR1 is SQVTM and CDR2 is ANQGSEA. Trimming took off 6 bases at V and 5 bases at J, with 18 bases between the two ends.

This clonotype came up a few times. This chain connects TRBV5-1 to TRBJ2-5, with D possibly matching TRBD1 (6 bases). The CDR3 has 15 amino acids. In germline, CDR1 is SGHRS, CDR2 YFSETQ. The germline V and J ends were trimmed by 4 bases and 3 bases, with 16 bases remaining between them. The CDR3 DNA follows: TGCGCCAGCAGCCTGTATACCAGGGGCAAAGAGACCCAGTACTTC. Its translation is CASSLYTRGKETQYF. Combining the CDR3 with reference TRBV5-1 and TRBJ2-5 gives the whole variable domain KAGVTQTPRYLIKTRGQQVTLSCSPISGHRSVSWYQQTPGQGLQFLFEYFSETQRNKGNFPGRFSGRQFSNSRSEMNVSTLELGDSALYLCASSLYTRGKETQYFGPGTRLLVL.

The sample holds a few counts of this clonotype. The rearrangement links TRBV2 to TRBJ2-7, with D possibly matching TRBD1 (6 bases). There are 13 residues in the CDR3. Trimming removed 9 bases at V and 1 base at J, with 13 bases between. Germline CDR1 is SNHLY and CDR2 is FYNNEI. In DNA form, the CDR3 reads TGTGCCAGGGACAGACCGAATTCCTACGAGCAGTACGTC. Amino acid sequence: CARDRPNSYEQYV.

A few counts support this clonotype. The rearrangement uses TRBV6-5 and TRBJ1-2; D gene ambiguous. Germline CDR1 and CDR2: MNHEY and SVGAGI. V gave up 2 bases and J gave up 5 bases, with 12 bases separating them. The CDR3 totals 14 residues. The CDR3, as DNA: TGTGCCAGCAGTTACCTCGGCACAGAGTATGGCTACACCTTC. As protein: CASSYLGTEYGYTF.

This clonotype was detected a few times. This chain joins TRBV28 and TRBJ2-1, with 11 bases identical to TRBD1. Germline V gives CDR1 MDHEN, CDR2 SYDVKM. The ends lost 4 bases at V and 7 bases at J; junction bases unmatched: 9. This CDR3 has 16 amino acids. CDR3 in amino acids: CASSSHRDRGINEQFF. For the CDR3, the DNA is TGTGCCAGCAGTTCGCACCGGGACAGGGGGATTAATGAGCAGTTCTTC.